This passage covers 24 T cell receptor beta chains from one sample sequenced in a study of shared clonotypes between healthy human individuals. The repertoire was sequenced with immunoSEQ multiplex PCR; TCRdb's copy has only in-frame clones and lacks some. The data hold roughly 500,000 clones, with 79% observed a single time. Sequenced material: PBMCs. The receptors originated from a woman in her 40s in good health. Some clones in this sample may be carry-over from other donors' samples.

This chain's CDR3 is CASSFHPANYGYTF. The CDR3, as DNA: TGTGCCAGCAGTTTTCATCCGGCTAACTATGGCTACACCTTC. The rearrangement links TRBV27 to TRBJ1-2; D ambiguous. This CDR3 has 14 residues. V lost 3 bases to trimming and J lost 0 bases, with 8 bases between them. Germline CDR1 is MNHEY and CDR2 is SMNVEV (reference sequence).

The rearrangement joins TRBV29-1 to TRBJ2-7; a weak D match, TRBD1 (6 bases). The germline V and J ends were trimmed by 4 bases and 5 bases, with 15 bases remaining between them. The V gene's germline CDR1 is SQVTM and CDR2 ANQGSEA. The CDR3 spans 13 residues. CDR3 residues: CSVVGTGSDEQYF. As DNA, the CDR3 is TGCAGCGTTGTGGGAACAGGGTCAGACGAGCAGTACTTC.

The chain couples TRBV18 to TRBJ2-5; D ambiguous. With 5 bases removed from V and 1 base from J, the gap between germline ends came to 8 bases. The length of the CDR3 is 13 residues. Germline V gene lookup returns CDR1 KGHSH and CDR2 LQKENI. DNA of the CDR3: TGTGCCAGCTCAGAGATCTTCCAAGAGACCCAGTACTTC. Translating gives CASSEIFQETQYF.

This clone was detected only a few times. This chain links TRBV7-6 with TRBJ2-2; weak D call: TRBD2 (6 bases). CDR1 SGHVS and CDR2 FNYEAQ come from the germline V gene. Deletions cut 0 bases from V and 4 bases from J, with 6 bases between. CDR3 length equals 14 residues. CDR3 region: CASSLAGGTGELFF. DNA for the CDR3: TGTGCCAGCAGCTTAGCGGGGGGCACCGGGGAGCTGTTTTTT.

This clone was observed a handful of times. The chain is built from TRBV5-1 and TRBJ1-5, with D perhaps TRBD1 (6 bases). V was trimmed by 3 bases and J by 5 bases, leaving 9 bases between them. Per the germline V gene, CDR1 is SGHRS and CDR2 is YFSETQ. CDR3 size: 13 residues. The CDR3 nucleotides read TGCGCCAGCAGCTGGACAGTTGATCAGCCCCAGCATTTT. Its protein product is CASSWTVDQPQHF. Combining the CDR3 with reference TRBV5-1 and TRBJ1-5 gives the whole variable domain KAGVTQTPRYLIKTRGQQVTLSCSPISGHRSVSWYQQTPGQGLQFLFEYFSETQRNKGNFPGRFSGRQFSNSRSEMNVSTLELGDSALYLCASSWTVDQPQHFGDGTRLSIL.

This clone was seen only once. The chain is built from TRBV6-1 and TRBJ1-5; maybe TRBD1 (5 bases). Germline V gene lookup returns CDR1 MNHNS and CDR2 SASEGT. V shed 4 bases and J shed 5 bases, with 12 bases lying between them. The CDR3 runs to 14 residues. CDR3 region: CASSGQGGDQPQHF. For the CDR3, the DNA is TGTGCCAGCAGTGGCCAGGGAGGGGATCAGCCCCAGCATTTT.

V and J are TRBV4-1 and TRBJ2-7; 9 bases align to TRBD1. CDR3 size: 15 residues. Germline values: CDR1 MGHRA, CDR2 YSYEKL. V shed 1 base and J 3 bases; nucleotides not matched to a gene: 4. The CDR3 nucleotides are TGCGCCAGCAGCCAAGCGCGGGACAGGGACTACGAGCAGTACTTC. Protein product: CASSQARDRDYEQYF.

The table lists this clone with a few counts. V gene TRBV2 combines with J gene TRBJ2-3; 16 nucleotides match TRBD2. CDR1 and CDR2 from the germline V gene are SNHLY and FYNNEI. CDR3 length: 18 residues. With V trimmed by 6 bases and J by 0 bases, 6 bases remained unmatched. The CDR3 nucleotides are TGTGCCAGCAGCTCCGGGACTAGCGGGAGGGGTAGCACAGATACGCAGTATTTT. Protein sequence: CASSSGTSGRGSTDTQYF.

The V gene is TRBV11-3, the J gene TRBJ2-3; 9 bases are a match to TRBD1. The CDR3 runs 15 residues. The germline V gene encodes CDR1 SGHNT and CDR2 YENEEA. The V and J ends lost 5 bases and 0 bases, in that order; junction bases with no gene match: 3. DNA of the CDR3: TGTGCCAGCAGCCCAGGGACAGGGAGCACAGATACGCAGTATTTT. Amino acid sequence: CASSPGTGSTDTQYF.

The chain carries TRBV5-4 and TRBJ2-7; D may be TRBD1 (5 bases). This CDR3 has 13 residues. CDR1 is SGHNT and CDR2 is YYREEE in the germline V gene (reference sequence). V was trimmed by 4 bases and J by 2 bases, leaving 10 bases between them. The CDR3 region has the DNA TGTGCCAGCAGCCCGGACACTACCTACGAGCAGTACTTC. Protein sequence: CASSPDTTYEQYF.

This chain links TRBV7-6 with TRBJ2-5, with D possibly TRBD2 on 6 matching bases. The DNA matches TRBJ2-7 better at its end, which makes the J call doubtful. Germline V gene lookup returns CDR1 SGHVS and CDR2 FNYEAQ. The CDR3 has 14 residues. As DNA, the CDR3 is TGTGCCAGCAGCTCAAGGCGGGAAGGTCACGAGCAGTACTTC. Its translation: CASSSRREGHEQYF.

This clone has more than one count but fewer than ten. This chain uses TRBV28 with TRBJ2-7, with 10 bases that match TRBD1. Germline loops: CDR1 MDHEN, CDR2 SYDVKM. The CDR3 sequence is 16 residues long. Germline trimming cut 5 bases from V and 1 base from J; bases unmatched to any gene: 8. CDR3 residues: CASSPPGTGASYEQYF. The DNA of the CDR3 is TGTGCCAGCAGTCCTCCCGGGACAGGGGCATCCTACGAGCAGTACTTC.

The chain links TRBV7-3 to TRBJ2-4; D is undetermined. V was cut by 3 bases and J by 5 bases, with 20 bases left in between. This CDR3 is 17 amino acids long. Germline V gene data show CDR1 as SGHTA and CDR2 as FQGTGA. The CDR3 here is CASSFPGEPLRQNIQYF. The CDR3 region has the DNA TGTGCCAGCAGCTTCCCCGGTGAGCCCCTCAGGCAAAACATTCAGTACTTC.

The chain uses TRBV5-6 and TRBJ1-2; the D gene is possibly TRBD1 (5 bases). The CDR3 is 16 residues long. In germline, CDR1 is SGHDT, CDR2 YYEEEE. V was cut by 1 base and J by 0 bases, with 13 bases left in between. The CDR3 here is CASSLRLGRTNYGYTF. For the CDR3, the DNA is TGTGCCAGCAGCTTGAGACTGGGGCGAACTAACTATGGCTACACCTTC.

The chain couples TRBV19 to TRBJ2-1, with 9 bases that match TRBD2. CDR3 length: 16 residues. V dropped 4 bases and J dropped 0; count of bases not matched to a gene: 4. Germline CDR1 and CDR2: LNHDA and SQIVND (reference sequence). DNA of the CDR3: TGTGCCAGTAGTAAGATTAGCGGGGGCTCCTACAATGAGCAGTTCTTC. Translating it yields CASSKISGGSYNEQFF.

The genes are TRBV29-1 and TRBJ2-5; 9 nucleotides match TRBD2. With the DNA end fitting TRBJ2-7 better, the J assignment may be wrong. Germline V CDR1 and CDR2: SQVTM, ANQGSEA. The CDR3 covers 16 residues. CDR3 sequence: CSVPSGASGDSYEQYF. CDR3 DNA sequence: TGCAGCGTCCCAAGCGGGGCTAGCGGGGACTCCTACGAGCAGTACTTC.

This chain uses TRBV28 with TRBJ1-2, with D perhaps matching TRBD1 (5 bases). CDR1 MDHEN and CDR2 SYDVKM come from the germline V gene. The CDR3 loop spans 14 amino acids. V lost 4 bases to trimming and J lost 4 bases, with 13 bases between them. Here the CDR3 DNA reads TGTGCCAGCAGTTCACATGGGACGGCCTATGGCTACACCTTC. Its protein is CASSSHGTAYGYTF.

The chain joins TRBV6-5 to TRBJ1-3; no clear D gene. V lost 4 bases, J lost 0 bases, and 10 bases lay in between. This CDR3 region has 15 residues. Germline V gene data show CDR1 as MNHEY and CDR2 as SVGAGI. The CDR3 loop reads CASSLGRSSGNTIYF. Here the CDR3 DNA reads TGTGCCAGCAGTTTGGGCAGAAGCTCTGGAAACACCATATATTTT.

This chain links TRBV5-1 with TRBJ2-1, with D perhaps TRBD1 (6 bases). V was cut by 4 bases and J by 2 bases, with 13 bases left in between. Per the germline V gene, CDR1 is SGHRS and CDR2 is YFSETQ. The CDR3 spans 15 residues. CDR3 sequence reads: CASSPTTGAYNEQFF. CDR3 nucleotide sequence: TGCGCCAGCAGCCCGACGACAGGAGCCTACAATGAGCAGTTCTTC.

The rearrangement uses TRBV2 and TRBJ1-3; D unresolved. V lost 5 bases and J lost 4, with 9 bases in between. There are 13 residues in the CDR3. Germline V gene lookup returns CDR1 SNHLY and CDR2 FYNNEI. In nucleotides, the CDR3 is TGTGCCAGCAGTTTACAGACCGGAAACACCATATATTTT. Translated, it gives CASSLQTGNTIYF.

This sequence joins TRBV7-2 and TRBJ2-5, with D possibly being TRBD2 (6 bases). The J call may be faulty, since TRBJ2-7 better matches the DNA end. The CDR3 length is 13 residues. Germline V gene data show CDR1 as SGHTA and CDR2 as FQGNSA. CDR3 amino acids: CASRRDGSYEQYF. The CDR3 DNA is TGTGCCAGCAGGCGGGACGGCTCCTACGAGCAGTACTTC.

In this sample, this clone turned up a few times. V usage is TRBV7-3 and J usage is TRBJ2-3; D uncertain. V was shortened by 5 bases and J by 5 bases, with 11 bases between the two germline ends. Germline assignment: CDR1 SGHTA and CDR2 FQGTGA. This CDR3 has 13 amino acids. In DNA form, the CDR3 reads TGTGCCAGCAGCCCCAATTTTGGAGATACGCAGTATTTT. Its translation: CASSPNFGDTQYF.

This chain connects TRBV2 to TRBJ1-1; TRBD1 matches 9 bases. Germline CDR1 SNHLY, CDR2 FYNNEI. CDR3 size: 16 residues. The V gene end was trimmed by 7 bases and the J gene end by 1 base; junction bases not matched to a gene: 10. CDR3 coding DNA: TGTGCCAGCAAACTACAGGGGGCGGCCAGGAACACTGAAGCTTTCTTT. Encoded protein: CASKLQGAARNTEAFF.

CDR3: CASSLAGSNEQYF. The CDR3 coding sequence is TGTGCCAGCAGCTTAGCAGGGTCCAACGAGCAGTACTTC. The V call is TRBV11-2, the J call TRBJ2-7; the D gene is possibly TRBD1 (5 bases). CDR3 size: 13 residues. The V end was cut by 1 base, the J end by 5 bases, with 9 bases between. Germline V gene sequence: CDR1 SGHAT, CDR2 FQNNGV.